The entry that follows covers one TCR beta chain sequence. At one end the junction does not follow the germline gene, possibly because of a read error. Study processing details: Nucleated cell number was recorded as an estimate derived from reference gene primer amplification. Sequencing was performed with immunoSEQ multiplex PCR; in TCRdb, only in-frame clones are kept and a portion is missing. The V and J calls and the clone size are those of that table, but D and trimming were determined from the DNA. The sample contains 150,000 to 200,000 clones, more than 75% of which appear only once. Germline V CDR1 and CDR2: SSHAT, FNYEAQ (reference sequence). The CDR3 has 13 residues. The data were taken from a study of blood T cell repertoires in COVID-19. Study as a whole: COVID-19 samples from acute and convalescent phases originated in the United States, Italy and Spain. From T cells, B-cell-depleted T cells, or PBMCs came the material, which was cDNA or gDNA.

The chain recombines TRBV7-7 with TRBJ2-1; TRBD2 is a possible D gene (5 bases). This TCR was sampled from a man in his forties with active or convalescent COVID-19. The sequenced material came from peripheral blood. CDR3 nucleotide sequence: TGTGCTAGCAGCTTGGGGAGTAACAATGAGCAGTTCTTC. This encodes CASSLGSNNEQFF.